The 25 T cell receptor beta chains below all came from one sample that was sequenced in a study of CD8+ T cells in alopecia areata. Investigators isolated RNA and reverse transcribed it into cDNA to act as the sequencing template. TCRdb's table, derived via immunoSEQ multiplex PCR, lists solely in-frame clones and lacks some. The table shows 30,000 to 40,000 clones, with around 50% occurring only once. CD4+ cells of 4 to 6 patients were further sorted as CD25+CD127-. The sequenced sample consisted of CD4+ Tregs sorted from blood. These receptors came from a human donor with alopecia areata.

This clone was detected once. The chain couples TRBV19 to TRBJ2-7; 8 bases fit TRBD1. Germline-derived CDR1 and CDR2 are LNHDA and SQIVND (reference sequence). CDR3 length: 14 residues. Trimming cost V 6 bases and J 3 bases; bases outside gene matches: 7. CDR3 DNA: TGTGCCAGTAGGGTAAGGACAGGGAACTACGAGCAGTACTTC. This gives the protein CASRVRTGNYEQYF.

In this sample, this clone turned up a few times. V usage is TRBV28 and J usage is TRBJ1-1; no clear D. Between the trimmed V and J ends, which lost 9 bases and 0 bases, there was a span of 17 bases. This CDR3 spans 15 amino acids. Germline values: CDR1 MDHEN, CDR2 SYDVKM. CDR3 DNA sequence: TGTGCCAGAGAACTCCCCCCCCAGGTGAACACTGAAGCTTTCTTT. Its protein product is CARELPPQVNTEAFF.

DNA of the CDR3: TGTGCCAGCAGCCACTCAACCGCGGGACAGCGGTCGTATGGCTACACCTTC. As protein: CASSHSTAGQRSYGYTF. This chain links TRBV16 with TRBJ1-2; 7 bases fit TRBD1. Germline V gene sequence: CDR1 KGHSY, CDR2 FQNENV. The V segment lost 3 bases and the J segment 5 bases; nucleotides outside the gene matches: 15. CDR3 length: 17 residues.

This clone was observed a few times. The genes are TRBV5-1 and TRBJ2-1; 8 nucleotides agree with TRBD1. J was trimmed by 5 bases and V by 3 bases; bases with no gene match: 10. The CDR3 is 16 residues long. Per the germline V gene, CDR1 is SGHRS and CDR2 is YFSETQ. CDR3 amino acids: CASSYGGTGANNEQFF. The CDR3 nucleotides read TGCGCCAGCAGCTACGGAGGGACAGGAGCAAACAATGAGCAGTTCTTC.

This clone was seen a single time. CDR3 bases: TGTGCCAGCAGCTATGGGGTCCGGGACCCTAGCACAGATACGCAGTATTTT. This encodes CASSYGVRDPSTDTQYF. The gene calls are TRBV7-2 and TRBJ2-3; D may be TRBD1 or TRBD2 (5 bases each). The CDR3 runs to 17 residues. V shed 4 bases and J shed 0 bases, with 17 bases lying between them. CDR1 and CDR2 (germline): SGHTA, FQGNSA.

The genes are TRBV10-3 and TRBJ1-1; a weak D match, TRBD1 (6 bases). Trimming took off 2 bases at V and 7 bases at J, with 11 bases between the two ends. The V gene's germline CDR1 is ENHRY and CDR2 SYGVKD. The length of the CDR3 is 13 residues. The CDR3: CAISERGVIEAFF. In DNA form, the CDR3 reads TGTGCCATCAGTGAGAGGGGGGTTATTGAAGCTTTCTTT.

The chain recombines TRBV5-1 with TRBJ2-7; D unresolved. This CDR3 comprises 14 residues. V was shortened by 0 bases and J by 0 bases, with 7 bases between the two germline ends. Germline loops: CDR1 SGHRS, CDR2 YFSETQ. The CDR3: CASSLGVSSYEQYF. DNA for the CDR3: TGCGCCAGCAGCTTGGGGGTCAGCTCCTACGAGCAGTACTTC.

The genes are TRBV7-8 and TRBJ1-1, with unresolved D. The CDR3 loop spans 14 amino acids. The V end was cut by 2 bases, the J end by 1 base, with 8 bases between. Germline CDR1 and CDR2: SGHVS and FQNEAQ. This CDR3 is CASSLYIGNTEAFF. For the CDR3, the DNA is TGTGCCAGCAGCTTATATATAGGGAACACTGAAGCTTTCTTT.

This chain uses TRBV19 with TRBJ1-2; perhaps TRBD1 as D (5 bases). The CDR3 is made up of 17 amino acids. Germline V gives CDR1 LNHDA, CDR2 SQIVND (reference sequence). V gave up 3 bases and J gave up 0 bases, with 17 bases separating them. In DNA form, the CDR3 reads TGTGCCAGTAGTATCAACGGGGACGGTCGGCCTAACTATGGCTACACCTTC. Protein: CASSINGDGRPNYGYTF.

This clone was counted a few times. This rearrangement joins TRBV7-2 to TRBJ2-7; the match to TRBD2 covers 8 bases. The germline V gene encodes CDR1 SGHTA and CDR2 FQGNSA. CDR3 length equals 16 residues. Trimming removed 1 base from V and 5 bases from J; junction bases left unmatched: 10. In DNA, the CDR3 is TGTGCCAGCAGCTTAGGCGGTAGCGAGACTAGCGACGAGCAGTACTTC. Amino acid sequence: CASSLGGSETSDEQYF.

This clone was seen more than once but under ten times. The chain employs TRBV7-2 and TRBJ2-7, with D unclear. The CDR3 runs to 12 residues. Germline V gene data show CDR1 as SGHTA and CDR2 as FQGNSA. Trimming cost V 5 bases and J 0 bases, with 5 bases left between them. The CDR3: CASSQVSYEQYF. In DNA form, the CDR3 reads TGTGCCAGCAGCCAAGTCTCCTACGAGCAGTACTTC.

This clone appeared a few times. V usage is TRBV19 and J usage is TRBJ2-7, with D tentatively TRBD1 or TRBD2 (5 bases each). The V end lost 0 bases, the J end lost 4 bases, and 10 bases lay between the germline ends. The CDR3 spans 14 residues. The germline V gene encodes CDR1 LNHDA and CDR2 SQIVND (reference sequence). As DNA, the CDR3 is TGTGCCAGTAGTATAGATCCATGGGGGTACGAGCAGTACTTC. This encodes CASSIDPWGYEQYF.

V and J are TRBV7-9 and TRBJ2-3; D is perhaps TRBD2 (6 bases). The germline CDR1 and CDR2 sequences are SEHNR and FQNEAQ (reference sequence). The V end was cut by 5 bases, the J end by 5 bases, with 17 bases between. This CDR3 is 15 amino acids long. The CDR3: CASSPWASVGDTQYF. The CDR3 DNA reads as TGTGCCAGCAGCCCCTGGGCTAGCGTAGGAGATACGCAGTATTTT.

The V gene is TRBV11-2, the J gene TRBJ2-5; possible D gene TRBD2, 5 bases. There are 13 residues in the CDR3. Germline V CDR1 and CDR2: SGHAT, FQNNGV. V shed 3 bases and J shed 5 bases, with 10 bases lying between them. CDR3 sequence (DNA): TGTGCCAGCAGCTTTCGAGGGCTGGAGACCCAGTACTTC. This translates into CASSFRGLETQYF.

The chain recombines TRBV7-9 with TRBJ1-2, with 9 bases matching TRBD1. The V segment lost 5 bases and the J segment 3 bases; nucleotides outside the gene matches: 13. Per germline, CDR1 SEHNR and CDR2 FQNEAQ (reference sequence). The length of the CDR3 is 17 residues. CDR3: CASSLGGTQGAHYGYTF. CDR3 sequence (DNA): TGTGCCAGCAGCCTAGGAGGCACACAGGGGGCACACTATGGCTACACCTTC.

The chain is built from TRBV7-3 and TRBJ2-7; 7 bases are shared with TRBD2. Germline lookup yields CDR1 SGHTA and CDR2 FQGTGA. The CDR3 contains 15 residues. V shed 1 base, J shed 0 bases, and the junction held 3 bases outside the gene matches. The CDR3 region has the DNA TGTGCCAGCAGCTTAAATCCTAGCGGCTCCTACGAGCAGTACTTC. Protein product: CASSLNPSGSYEQYF.

The chain carries TRBV6-5 and TRBJ2-7; 10 bases line up with TRBD1. Unmatched junction bases numbered 2, after V lost 2 bases and J lost 4 bases. This CDR3 spans 14 amino acids. The germline CDR1 and CDR2 sequences are MNHEY and SVGAGI. The chain's CDR3 is CASSYGDRGYEQYF. The CDR3 nucleotides are TGTGCCAGCAGTTACGGGGACAGGGGATACGAGCAGTACTTC.

This chain uses TRBV7-9 with TRBJ1-2, with D perhaps matching TRBD1 (6 bases). Deletions cut 5 bases from V and 6 bases from J, with 13 bases between. The germline gives CDR1 SEHNR, CDR2 FQNEAQ (reference sequence). The CDR3 sequence is 13 residues long. CDR3: CASSPAGQHGYTF. In nucleotides, the CDR3 is TGTGCCAGCAGCCCGGCGGGACAACATGGCTACACCTTC.

V gene TRBV18 combines with J gene TRBJ1-1; 7 bases are a match to TRBD1. V shed 3 bases, J shed 3 bases, and the junction held 1 base outside the gene matches. The V gene's germline CDR1 is KGHSH and CDR2 LQKENI. The CDR3 loop spans 13 amino acids. The CDR3 loop reads CASSPTGDTEAFF. The CDR3 DNA follows: TGTGCCAGCTCACCTACAGGGGACACTGAAGCTTTCTTT.

The chain recombines TRBV5-1 with TRBJ1-2; the D gene is possibly TRBD1 (5 bases). Germline CDR1 is SGHRS and CDR2 is YFSETQ. V was pared by 4 bases and J by 4 bases, with 11 bases between. The length of the CDR3 is 13 residues. The DNA of the CDR3 is TGCGCCAGCAGCCCCGACAGAATCTATGGCTACACCTTC. Its protein is CASSPDRIYGYTF.

The chain uses TRBV28 and TRBJ2-5; maybe TRBD2 (6 bases). V was cut by 8 bases and J by 2 bases, with 12 bases left in between. The CDR3 runs 13 residues. The germline V gene encodes CDR1 MDHEN and CDR2 SYDVKM. The CDR3 DNA sequence: TGTGCCAGCCAACCGGCGGGGCAAGAGACCCAGTACTTC. It encodes CASQPAGQETQYF.

The chain employs TRBV6-6 and TRBJ2-3; D not certain. Trimming cost V 0 bases and J 6 bases, with 13 bases left between them. The CDR3 runs to 15 residues. The V gene's germline CDR1 is MNHNY and CDR2 SVGAGI (reference sequence). CDR3 in amino acids: CASSYSGPGWDTQYF. The CDR3 DNA follows: TGTGCCAGCAGTTACTCGGGCCCCGGTTGGGATACGCAGTATTTT.

This clone has only a few counts. CDR3 sequence reads: CASSQIWDRDHGYTF. The CDR3 coding sequence is TGTGCCAGCAGCCAGATCTGGGACAGGGATCATGGCTACACCTTC. The V and J genes are TRBV7-9 and TRBJ1-2, with TRBD1 matching over 9 bases. Germline trimming cut 5 bases from V and 6 bases from J; bases unmatched to any gene: 10. CDR1 SEHNR and CDR2 FQNEAQ come from the germline V gene (reference sequence). This CDR3 spans 15 amino acids. The entire variable domain, with the rest obtained from reference TRBV7-9 and TRBJ1-2, is as follows: DTGVSQNPRHKITKRGQNVTFRCDPISEHNRLYWYRQTLGQGPEFLTYFQNEAQLEKSRLLSDRFSAERPKGSFSTLEIQRTEQGDSAMYLCASSQIWDRDHGYTFGSGTRLTVV.

The chain couples TRBV7-9 to TRBJ1-5; 7 nucleotides match TRBD1. CDR1 and CDR2 (germline): SEHNR, FQNEAQ (reference sequence). The J segment lost 5 bases and the V segment lost 5 bases, leaving 6 bases of the junction unmatched. The CDR3 covers 14 residues. The CDR3 region has the DNA TGTGCCAGCAGCCGGACAGGATTTCATCAGCCCCAGCATTTT. Translation gives CASSRTGFHQPQHF.

The V call is TRBV6-5, the J call TRBJ2-2; D uncertain. The germline CDR1 and CDR2 sequences are MNHEY and SVGAGI. The germline V and J ends were trimmed by 7 bases and 2 bases, with 14 bases remaining between them. CDR3 length equals 15 residues. The CDR3 loop is CASNWLIPNTGELFF. For the CDR3, the DNA is TGTGCCAGCAATTGGTTGATACCTAACACCGGGGAGCTGTTTTTT.